This record looks at one TCR beta chain sequence and its context. What it binds is not known. Data came from immunoSEQ multiplex PCR; TCRdb stores just in-frame clones and leaves some out. The table records 55,000 to 80,000 clones, roughly 80% of them present only once. This specimen comes from a study of T cell responses to AZD1222 COVID-19 vaccine. The study's findings and limits: In a largely white British group with more females than males, clonal diversity was possibly underestimated.

Germline V gives CDR1 SGHKS, CDR2 YYEKEE (reference sequence). The CDR3 is 16 residues long. J gave up 2 bases and V 2 bases, and 3 bases lay outside the gene matches. This material consisted of peripheral blood, taken on day 0 of AZD1222 vaccination. The TCR sequence derives from an adult in good health. The V call is TRBV5-5, the J call TRBJ1-3; TRBD1 matches at 11 bases. The CDR3 coding sequence is TGTGCCAGCAGCTTTCAGGGACAGGGGGCTGGAAACACCATATATTTT. Translated: CASSFQGQGAGNTIYF. The full variable domain, rest sourced from reference TRBV5-5 and TRBJ1-3, is DAGVTQSPTHLIKTRGQQVTLRCSPISGHKSVSWYQQVLGQGPQFIFQYYEKEERGRGNFPDRFSARQFPNYSSELNVNALLLGDSALYLCASSFQGQGAGNTIYFGEGSWLTVV.